A selection of T cell receptor beta chains follows, all from one sample in a study of vaccination and CD4 T cells after COVID-19. TCRdb re-derived calls from the PCR reads in MiXCR, one entry per CDR3 protein. The sample includes more than 20,000 distinct CDR3 sequences, about 40% of them seen just once. These receptors lack a known antigen. This specimen was CD4+ T cells from blood, cultured in vitro, taken before SARS-CoV-2 vaccination. The receptors come from a human donor who had recovered from COVID-19. Both conserved end residues are part of each CDR3. Fields, in order: clone size, J gene, D gene, V gene, CDR3 protein, CDR3 DNA. D genes are given only for firm matches. Expanded clones are given a class, and other clones once, few, many or no size at all.

size: -
J: TRBJ2-2
D: TRBD2
V: TRBV20-1
CDR3: CSARALRKREGTGELFF
DNA: TGCAGTGCTAGAGCCCTTAGGAAGCGGGAGGGTACCGGGGAGCTGTTTTTT

size: -
J: TRBJ2-1
D: TRBD2
V: TRBV11-3
CDR3: CASGGLAGVNEQFF
DNA: TGTGCCAGCGGAGGACTAGCGGGGGTCAATGAGCAGTTCTTC

size: few
J: TRBJ1-2
D: -
V: TRBV14
CDR3: CASSQGNYGYTF
DNA: TGTGCCAGCAGCCAGGGTAACTATGGCTACACCTTC

size: few
J: TRBJ2-5
D: -
V: TRBV20-1
CDR3: CSAQQGGETQYF
DNA: TGCAGCGCCCAACAGGGTGGAGAGACCCAGTACTTC

size: -
J: TRBJ2-1
D: -
V: TRBV6-2/TRBV6-3
CDR3: CATQDSAYNEQFF
DNA: TGTGCCACCCAGGACTCCGCCTACAATGAGCAGTTCTTC

size: -
J: TRBJ1-2
D: -
V: TRBV7-2
CDR3: CASSSRFKQSNYGYTF
DNA: TGTGCCAGCAGCTCCAGGTTTAAGCAGTCTAACTATGGCTACACCTTC

size: few
J: TRBJ2-5
D: -
V: TRBV2
CDR3: CASRPLSSQETQYF
DNA: TGTGCCAGCAGACCTCTGTCCTCCCAAGAGACCCAGTACTTC

size: once
J: TRBJ1-1
D: TRBD1
V: TRBV12-3/TRBV12-4
CDR3: CASSPGQPNTEAFF
DNA: TGTGCCAGCAGCCCGGGACAGCCGAACACTGAAGCTTTCTTT

size: few
J: TRBJ2-7
D: -
V: TRBV20-1
CDR3: CSASRPSSYEQYF
DNA: TGCAGTGCTAGCCGACCGAGCTCCTACGAGCAGTACTTC

size: few
J: TRBJ1-5
D: -
V: TRBV6-1
CDR3: CASREDQGPRSNQPQHF
DNA: TGTGCCAGCAGGGAAGACCAGGGACCACGTAGCAATCAGCCCCAGCATTTT

size: -
J: TRBJ2-7
D: -
V: TRBV20-1
CDR3: CSASSKSYEQYF
DNA: TGCAGTGCTAGTTCCAAGTCCTACGAGCAGTACTTC

size: -
J: TRBJ1-2
D: -
V: TRBV11-3
CDR3: CASSPSPPGPYGYTF
DNA: TGTGCCAGCAGTCCCAGCCCCCCAGGGCCCTATGGCTACACCTTC

size: -
J: TRBJ1-2
D: -
V: TRBV20-1
CDR3: CSARGLHENYGYTF
DNA: TGCAGTGCTAGAGGGTTACATGAAAACTATGGCTACACCTTC

size: -
J: TRBJ1-2
D: TRBD1
V: TRBV28
CDR3: CASSPPGQGRTYGYTF
DNA: TGTGCCAGCAGTCCACCGGGACAGGGGAGGACCTATGGCTACACCTTC

size: medium-sized
J: TRBJ1-1
D: TRBD1
V: TRBV12-3/TRBV12-4
CDR3: CASRPAGGTEAFF
DNA: TGTGCCAGCAGGCCCGCAGGGGGCACTGAAGCTTTCTTT

size: -
J: TRBJ2-2
D: TRBD2
V: TRBV4-2
CDR3: CASSPSGGYTGELFF
DNA: TGTGCCAGCAGCCCTAGCGGGGGATACACCGGGGAGCTGTTTTTT

size: -
J: TRBJ1-2
D: TRBD1
V: TRBV10-3
CDR3: CAISSDRGLDYGYTF
DNA: TGTGCCATCAGTTCAGACAGGGGGCTCGACTATGGCTACACCTTC

size: -
J: TRBJ2-3
D: TRBD2
V: TRBV7-8
CDR3: CASSPRGGQSGGATDTQYF
DNA: TGTGCCAGCAGCCCGCGAGGGGGTCAGAGCGGGGGGGCGACAGATACGCAGTATTTT

size: few
J: TRBJ1-2
D: TRBD1
V: TRBV7-2
CDR3: CASSLQGEVYGYTF
DNA: TGTGCCAGCAGCCTACAGGGGGAGGTCTATGGCTACACCTTC

size: -
J: TRBJ1-1
D: -
V: TRBV11-2
CDR3: CASSLVLQGAEAFF
DNA: TGTGCCAGCAGCTTAGTTCTCCAAGGCGCTGAAGCTTTCTTT

size: -
J: TRBJ2-1
D: -
V: TRBV7-9
CDR3: CASSPGRSSYNEQFF
DNA: TGTGCCAGCAGCCCTGGACGGAGCTCCTACAATGAGCAGTTCTTC

size: few
J: TRBJ1-6
D: -
V: TRBV6-2/TRBV6-3
CDR3: CASSYSRGNPSPLHF
DNA: TGTGCCAGCAGTTACTCGAGAGGGAACCCGTCACCCCTCCACTTT

size: once
J: TRBJ2-1
D: TRBD1
V: TRBV19
CDR3: CASTVTGSGNEQFF
DNA: TGTGCCAGTACCGTGACAGGGAGTGGGAATGAGCAGTTCTTC

size: once
J: TRBJ1-1
D: -
V: TRBV5-1
CDR3: CASSMTRKNTEAFF
DNA: TGCGCCAGCAGCATGACAAGAAAGAACACTGAAGCTTTCTTT

size: few
J: TRBJ2-4
D: TRBD2
V: TRBV20-1
CDR3: CSARGLAGEGEHIQYF
DNA: TGCAGTGCTAGAGGGCTAGCGGGAGAGGGCGAACACATTCAGTACTTC

size: few
J: TRBJ2-5
D: TRBD2
V: TRBV7-2
CDR3: CASSSIIAGGGTQYF
DNA: TGTGCCAGCAGTTCGATCATAGCGGGGGGGGGCACCCAGTACTTC

size: few
J: TRBJ2-5
D: TRBD2
V: TRBV5-5
CDR3: CASSLHPSGRNQETQYF
DNA: TGTGCCAGCAGCCTCCACCCTAGCGGGAGGAACCAAGAGACCCAGTACTTC

size: -
J: TRBJ1-5
D: TRBD1
V: TRBV19
CDR3: CASSMDRGRGYSNQPQHF
DNA: TGTGCCAGTAGTATGGACAGGGGACGAGGATACAGCAATCAGCCCCAGCATTTT